This T cell receptor (beta chain) is drawn from a study of early T cells in non-severe SARS-CoV-2 infection. Study background: Chains were not paired, and sequencing was done on bulk RNA from unsorted whole blood.

This clonotype was recorded at least ten times. No antigen is known for it. CDR1 and CDR2 from the germline V gene are KGHSH and LQKENI. Germline trimming cut 3 bases from V and 5 bases from J; bases unmatched to any gene: 9. This CDR3 comprises 16 residues. Study results and limitations: Database matching using VDJdb favored anti-spike CD8 responses, with private and CD4 specificities left missing.

Unique molecular identifier tags were affixed to discrete cDNA molecules. Using its own MiXCR run on the 5' RACE reads, TCRdb lists one record per CDR3 protein. The sample has under 60,000 distinct CDR3 sequences; roughly a tenth are singletons. This material consisted of whole blood, taken at baseline. V gene TRBV18 combines with J gene TRBJ2-7; the match to TRBD1 covers 11 bases. The clonotype was recovered from an adult who was a healthcare worker with PCR-confirmed SARS-CoV-2 infection or an uninfected control (not recorded which). CDR3 residues: CASSPRTGGANHEQYF. CDR3 sequence (DNA): TGTGCCAGCTCACCTAGGACAGGGGGCGCAAACCACGAGCAGTACTTC.